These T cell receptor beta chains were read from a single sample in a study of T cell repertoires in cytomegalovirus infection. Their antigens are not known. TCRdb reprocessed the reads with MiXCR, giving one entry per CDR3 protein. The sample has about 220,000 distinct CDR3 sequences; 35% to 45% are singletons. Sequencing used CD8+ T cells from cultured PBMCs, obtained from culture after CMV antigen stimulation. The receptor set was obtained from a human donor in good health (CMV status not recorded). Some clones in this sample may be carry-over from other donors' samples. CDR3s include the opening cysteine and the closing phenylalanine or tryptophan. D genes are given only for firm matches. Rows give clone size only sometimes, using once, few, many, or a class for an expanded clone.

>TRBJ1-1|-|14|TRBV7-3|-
CASSPPTWNTEAFF
TGTGCCAGCAGCCCCCCGACATGGAACACTGAAGCTTTCTTT
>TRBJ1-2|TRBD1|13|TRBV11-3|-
CASTLRGNYGYTF
TGTGCCAGCACCCTCAGGGGGAACTATGGCTACACCTTC
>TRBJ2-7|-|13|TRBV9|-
CASGGNSLYEQYF
TGTGCCAGCGGTGGGAACTCCCTATACGAGCAGTACTTC
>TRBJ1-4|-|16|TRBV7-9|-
CASSFSGTGEGEKLFF
TGTGCCAGCAGCTTCTCCGGGACGGGAGAGGGTGAAAAACTGTTTTTT
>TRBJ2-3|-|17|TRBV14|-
CASSQDVSSSNTDTQYF
TGTGCCAGCAGCCAAGACGTTAGCTCCTCCAACACAGATACGCAGTATTTT
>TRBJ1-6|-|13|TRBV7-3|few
CASSFNYNSPLHF
TGTGCCAGCAGCTTTAACTATAATTCACCCCTCCACTTT
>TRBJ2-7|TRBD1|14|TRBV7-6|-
CASSPDRGGLEQYF
TGTGCCAGCAGCCCGGACAGGGGAGGACTCGAGCAGTACTTC
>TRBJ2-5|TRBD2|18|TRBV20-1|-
CSARSTWGTSGDQETQYF
TGCAGTGCTAGATCGACCTGGGGGACTAGCGGGGACCAAGAGACCCAGTACTTC
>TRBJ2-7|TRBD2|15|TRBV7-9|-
CASSQVLADSYEQYF
TGTGCCAGCAGCCAAGTTCTAGCGGACTCCTACGAGCAGTACTTC
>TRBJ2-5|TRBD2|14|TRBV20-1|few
CSARTSGHQETQYF
TGCAGTGCCAGGACTAGCGGGCACCAAGAGACCCAGTACTTC
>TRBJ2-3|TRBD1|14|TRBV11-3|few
CASRGQGQADTQYF
TGTGCCAGCAGGGGACAGGGACAGGCAGATACGCAGTATTTT
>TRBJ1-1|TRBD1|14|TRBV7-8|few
CASRPGQGMTEAFF
TGTGCCAGCAGACCGGGACAGGGTATGACTGAAGCTTTCTTT
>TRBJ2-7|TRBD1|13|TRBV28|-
CASLDRGPLEQYF
TGTGCCTCTTTGGACAGGGGGCCCCTAGAGCAGTACTTC
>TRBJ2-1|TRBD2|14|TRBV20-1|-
CSARLPGGYNEQFF
TGCAGTGCACGGCTCCCGGGAGGGTACAATGAGCAGTTCTTC
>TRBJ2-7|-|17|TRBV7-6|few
CASSLVGRGEPTYEQYF
TGTGCCAGCAGCTTAGTTGGGCGCGGGGAGCCAACTTACGAGCAGTACTTC
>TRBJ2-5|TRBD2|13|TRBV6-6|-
CASTPTSGGIQYF
TGTGCCAGCACCCCGACTAGCGGGGGGATCCAGTACTTC
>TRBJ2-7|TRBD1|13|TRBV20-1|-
CSATGTAAYEQYF
TGCAGTGCCACCGGGACAGCAGCCTACGAGCAGTACTTC
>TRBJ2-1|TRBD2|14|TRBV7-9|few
CASSPGLAFNEQFF
TGTGCCAGCAGCCCGGGACTAGCGTTCAATGAGCAGTTCTTC
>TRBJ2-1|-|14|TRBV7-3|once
CASSSRPLGDEQFF
TGTGCCAGCAGCTCGCGCCCTCTCGGCGATGAGCAGTTCTTC
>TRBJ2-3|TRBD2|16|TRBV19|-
CASSPRTSGSTDTQYF
TGTGCCAGTAGTCCCCGGACTAGCGGGAGTACAGATACGCAGTATTTT
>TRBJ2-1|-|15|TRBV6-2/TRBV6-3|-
CASIYKDSDYNEQFF
TGTGCCAGCATCTACAAGGACAGTGACTACAATGAGCAGTTCTTC
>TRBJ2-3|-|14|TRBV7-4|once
CASRGDPRTDTQYF
TGTGCCAGCAGAGGGGACCCTCGCACAGATACGCAGTATTTT
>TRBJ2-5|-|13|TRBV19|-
CASTDSFLETQYF
-
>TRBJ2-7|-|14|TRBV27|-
CASTPDREGYEQYF
TGTGCCAGCACCCCGGACAGGGAGGGATACGAGCAGTACTTC
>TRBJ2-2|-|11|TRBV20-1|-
CSASGGGELFF
TGCAGTGCTAGCGGGGGCGGGGAGCTGTTTTTT
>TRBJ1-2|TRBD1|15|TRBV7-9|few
CASSPGTGVNYGYTF
TGTGCCAGCAGTCCCGGGACAGGGGTTAACTATGGCTACACCTTC
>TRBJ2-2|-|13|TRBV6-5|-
CASSYSISWELFF
TGTGCCAGCAGTTACTCGATTTCTTGGGAGCTGTTTTTT
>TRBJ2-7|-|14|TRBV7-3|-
CASSLQVPAGEQYF
TGTGCCAGCAGCTTACAGGTCCCGGCGGGCGAGCAGTACTTC
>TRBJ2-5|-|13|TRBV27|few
CASSNRLHETQYF
TGTGCCAGCAGTAATAGACTCCACGAGACCCAGTACTTC
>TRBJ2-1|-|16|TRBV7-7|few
CASSVSPGAKGSEQFF
TGTGCTAGCAGCGTCTCCCCGGGGGCAAAGGGCAGTGAGCAGTTCTTC
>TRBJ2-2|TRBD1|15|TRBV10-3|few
CAISEPDRVTRELFF
TGTGCCATCAGTGAGCCAGACAGGGTCACCAGGGAGCTGTTTTTT
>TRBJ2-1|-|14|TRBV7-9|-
CASSSPDSHNEQFF
TGTGCCAGCAGCTCCCCCGACAGCCACAATGAGCAGTTCTTC
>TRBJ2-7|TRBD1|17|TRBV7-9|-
CASSLGDRGLTSYEQYF
TGTGCCAGCAGCTTAGGGGACAGGGGGCTAACCTCCTACGAGCAGTACTTC
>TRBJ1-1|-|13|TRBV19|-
CASSMGKHPEAFF
TGTGCCAGTAGTATGGGTAAACACCCTGAAGCTTTCTTT
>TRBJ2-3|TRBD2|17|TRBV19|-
CASSIRSLAGDTDTQYF
TGTGCCAGTAGTATTCGATCTCTAGCGGGGGACACAGATACGCAGTATTTT
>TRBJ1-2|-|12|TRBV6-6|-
CASSFGLYGYTF
TGTGCCAGCAGTTTCGGTCTCTATGGCTACACCTTC
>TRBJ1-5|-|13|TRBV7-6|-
CASSRGGNRPQHF
TGTGCCAGCAGCCGCGGCGGAAATCGGCCCCAGCATTTT
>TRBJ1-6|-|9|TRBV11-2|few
CARSSPLHF
TGTGCAAGGAGCTCACCCCTCCACTTT
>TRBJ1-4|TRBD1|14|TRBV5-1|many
CASSRTGDSGKLFF
TGCGCCAGCAGCCGGACAGGGGATTCCGGAAAACTGTTTTTT
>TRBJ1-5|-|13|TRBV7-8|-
CASNSASNQPQHF
TGTGCCAGCAACTCGGCTAGCAATCAGCCCCAGCATTTT
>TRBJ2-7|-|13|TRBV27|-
CASSFGLGGGQYF
TGTGCCAGCAGTTTTGGACTTGGAGGCGGGCAGTACTTC
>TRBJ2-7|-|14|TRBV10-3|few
CAIRPLDSGYEQYF
TGTGCCATCCGGCCCTTGGACAGTGGCTACGAGCAGTACTTC
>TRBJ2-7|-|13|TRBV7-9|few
CASSPTGFYEQYF
TGTGCCAGCAGCCCAACTGGATTCTACGAGCAGTACTTC
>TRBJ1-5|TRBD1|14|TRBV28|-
CASSFGTGVQPQHF
TGTGCCAGCAGTTTCGGGACAGGGGTTCAGCCCCAGCATTTT
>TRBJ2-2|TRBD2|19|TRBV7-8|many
CASTTSGGPSFANTGELFF
TGTGCCAGCACGACTAGCGGGGGCCCCTCGTTCGCGAACACCGGGGAGCTGTTTTTT
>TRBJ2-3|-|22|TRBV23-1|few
CASSHSYLRGDGGPSHTDTQYF
TGCGCCAGCAGTCATTCTTACCTTAGGGGGGATGGAGGGCCTTCACACACAGATACGCAGTATTTT
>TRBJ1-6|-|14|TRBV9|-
CASSSGATNSPLHF
TGTGCCAGCAGTTCGGGCGCGACTAATTCACCCCTCCACTTT
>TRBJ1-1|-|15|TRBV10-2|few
CASSPNRVLNTEAFF
TGCGCCAGCAGCCCCAACAGGGTTTTGAACACTGAAGCTTTCTTT
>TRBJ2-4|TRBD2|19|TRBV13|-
CASSLERGTILADKNIQYF
TGTGCCAGCAGCTTAGAGCGGGGGACCATCCTAGCGGACAAAAACATTCAGTACTTC